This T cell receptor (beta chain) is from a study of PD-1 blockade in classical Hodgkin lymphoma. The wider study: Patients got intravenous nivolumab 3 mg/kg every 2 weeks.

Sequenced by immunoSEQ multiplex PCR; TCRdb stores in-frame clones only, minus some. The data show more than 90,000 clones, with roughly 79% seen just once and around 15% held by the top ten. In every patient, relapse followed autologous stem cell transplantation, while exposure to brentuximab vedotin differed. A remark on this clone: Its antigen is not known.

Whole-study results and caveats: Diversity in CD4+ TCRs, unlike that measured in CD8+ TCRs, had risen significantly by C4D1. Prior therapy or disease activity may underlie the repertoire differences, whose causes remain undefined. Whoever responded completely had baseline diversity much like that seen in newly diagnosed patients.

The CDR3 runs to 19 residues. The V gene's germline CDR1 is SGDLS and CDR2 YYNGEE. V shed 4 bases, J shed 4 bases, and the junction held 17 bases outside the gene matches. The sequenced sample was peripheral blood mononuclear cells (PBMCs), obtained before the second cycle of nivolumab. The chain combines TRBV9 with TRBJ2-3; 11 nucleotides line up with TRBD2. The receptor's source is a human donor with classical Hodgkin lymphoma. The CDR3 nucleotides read TGTGCCAGCAGCCACCCAGGCAACCAACTAGCGGGAGTATCAGATACGCAGTATTTT. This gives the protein CASSHPGNQLAGVSDTQYF.